This TCR beta chain was identified in a study of spatial heterogeneity in lung cancer. Turning to the study itself: Consistently, beta-chain sequences turned up in larger numbers than alpha-chain sequences did.

Study outcomes and limitations: Ubiquitous expanded tumor TCRs showed up in blood more at resection than follow-up.

Time point denoted: sample taken at primary tumor resection. Extraction of whole RNA from tumor, nontumor lung or frozen PBMC preceded unsorted sequencing. Untreated early-stage non-small cell lung cancer patients, 55 to 85 in total, were the donors. The CDR3 totals 12 residues. Trimming removed 3 bases at V and 5 bases at J, with 7 bases between. The germline gives CDR1 MDHEN, CDR2 SYDVKM. This clonotype was counted many times. Its target is unknown. A unique molecular identifier was attached to every TCR cDNA molecule. TCRdb fed the 5' RACE reads into MiXCR, producing one record per CDR3 protein. The top ten clones hold less than 30% of a sample with 28,000 or so distinct CDR3 sequences, 9.5% to 15% of them seen once.

This sample comprised PBMCs, obtained at surgery. The receptor was isolated from a female donor with early-stage non-small cell lung cancer. The chain has TRBV28 and TRBJ1-2; D remains unclear. The CDR3 loop is CASSFVGYGYTF. The CDR3 DNA sequence: TGTGCCAGCAGTTTCGTGGGTTATGGCTACACCTTC.